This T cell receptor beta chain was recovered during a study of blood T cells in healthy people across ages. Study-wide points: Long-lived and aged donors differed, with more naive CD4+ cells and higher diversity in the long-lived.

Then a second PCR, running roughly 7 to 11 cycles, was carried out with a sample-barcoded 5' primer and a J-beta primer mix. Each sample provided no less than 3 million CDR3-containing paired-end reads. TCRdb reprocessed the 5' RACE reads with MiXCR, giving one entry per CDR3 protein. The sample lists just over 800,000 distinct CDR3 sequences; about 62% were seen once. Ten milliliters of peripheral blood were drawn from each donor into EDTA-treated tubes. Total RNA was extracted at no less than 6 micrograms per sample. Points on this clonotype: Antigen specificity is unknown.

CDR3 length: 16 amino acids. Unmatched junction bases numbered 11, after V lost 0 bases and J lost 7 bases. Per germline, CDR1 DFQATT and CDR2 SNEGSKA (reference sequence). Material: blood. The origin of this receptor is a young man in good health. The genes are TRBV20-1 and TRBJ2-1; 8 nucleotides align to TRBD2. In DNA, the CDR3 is TGCAGTGCTAGAGACCCTAAGCGGGGGAATGCAAATGAGCAGTTCTTC. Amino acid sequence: CSARDPKRGNANEQFF.